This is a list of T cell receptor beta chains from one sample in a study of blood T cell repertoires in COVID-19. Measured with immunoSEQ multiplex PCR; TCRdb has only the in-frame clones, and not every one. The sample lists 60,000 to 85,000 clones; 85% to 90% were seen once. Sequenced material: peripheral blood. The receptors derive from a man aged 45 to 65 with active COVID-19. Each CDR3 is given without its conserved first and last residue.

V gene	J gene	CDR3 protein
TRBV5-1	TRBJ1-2	ASSLAPGQANYGYT
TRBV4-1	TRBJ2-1	ASSQDWSSRGGNEQF
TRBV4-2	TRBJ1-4	ASSQDGRGEKLF
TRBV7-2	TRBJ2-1	AITHQRGGLGSYNEQF
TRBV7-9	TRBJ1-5	ASSTITDQPQH
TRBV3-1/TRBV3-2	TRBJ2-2	ASSLTNTGELF
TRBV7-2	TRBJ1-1	ASSLARGPGTF
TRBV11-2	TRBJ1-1	ASSLGARNTEAF
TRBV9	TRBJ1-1	ASSPEGVLEAF
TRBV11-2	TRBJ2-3	ASSLRRLAGGLNTQY
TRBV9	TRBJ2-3	ASSVGPGFGTDTQY
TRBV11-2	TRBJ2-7	ASSLEGLAGIYEQY
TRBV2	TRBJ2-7	ASTTSGSWYEQY
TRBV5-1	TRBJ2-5	ASSFGIGGETQY
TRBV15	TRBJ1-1	ATSSQMNTEAF
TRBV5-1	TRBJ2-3	ASSFQGTDTQY
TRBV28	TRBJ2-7	ASSLPGTKVYEQY
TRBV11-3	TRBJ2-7	ASSLEGRGSHEQY
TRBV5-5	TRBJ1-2	ASSQISAGNYGYT
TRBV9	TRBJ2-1	ASSRGGGTLGEQF
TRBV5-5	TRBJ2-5	ASTEGTAVKTQY
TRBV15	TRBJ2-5	ATAGLRGETQY
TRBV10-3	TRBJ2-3	AISVGGTTDTQY
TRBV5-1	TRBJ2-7	ASSDGNLEQY
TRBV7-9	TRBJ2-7	ASRGGTSGSYEQY
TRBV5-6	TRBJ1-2	ASSPTGNRGGYT
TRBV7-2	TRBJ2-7	ASSVGTVSYEQY
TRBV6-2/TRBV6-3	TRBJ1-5	ASSYMADSNQPQH
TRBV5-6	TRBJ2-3	ASSVNRGSGTDTQY
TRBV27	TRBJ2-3	ASSLNKIQGADTQY
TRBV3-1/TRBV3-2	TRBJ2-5	ASSQVTGGGLETQY
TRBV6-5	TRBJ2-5	ASSGGRVPGETQY
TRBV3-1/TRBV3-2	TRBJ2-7	ASSQAGYEQY
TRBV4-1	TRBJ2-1	ASSQETSGHNEQF
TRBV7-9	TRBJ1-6	ASSLGVTAGSPLH
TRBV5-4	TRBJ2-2	ASSPTGSKITGELF
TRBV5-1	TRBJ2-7	ASSLGSGGWYEQY
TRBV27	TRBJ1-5	ASSFSGGSNQPQH
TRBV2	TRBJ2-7	ASMLDGSAGEVEQY
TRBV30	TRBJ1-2	AWSVQRGGGGYT
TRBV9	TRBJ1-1	ASSQSTGPRRTEAF
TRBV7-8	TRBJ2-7	ASSPRDSGYEQY
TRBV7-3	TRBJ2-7	ASSLDAGDEQY
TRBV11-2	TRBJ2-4	ASSLTQGAKNIQY
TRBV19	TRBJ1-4	ASSQQGPLF
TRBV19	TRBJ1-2	ASSGTFYGYT
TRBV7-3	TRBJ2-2	ASSPYSSGSFGGELF
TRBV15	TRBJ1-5	ATSRGQGNQPQH
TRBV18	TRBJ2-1	ASSSGQGGYNEQF
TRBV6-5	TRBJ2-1	ASRGTGEEAEQF
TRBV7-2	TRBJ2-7	ASSLDTQGDEQY
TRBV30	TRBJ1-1	AWSAPSLNRVGVLDTEAF
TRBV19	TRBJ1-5	ASSVNSNQPQH
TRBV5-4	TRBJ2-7	AASSGLSSYEQY
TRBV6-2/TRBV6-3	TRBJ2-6	ASSYPGLVPGANVLT